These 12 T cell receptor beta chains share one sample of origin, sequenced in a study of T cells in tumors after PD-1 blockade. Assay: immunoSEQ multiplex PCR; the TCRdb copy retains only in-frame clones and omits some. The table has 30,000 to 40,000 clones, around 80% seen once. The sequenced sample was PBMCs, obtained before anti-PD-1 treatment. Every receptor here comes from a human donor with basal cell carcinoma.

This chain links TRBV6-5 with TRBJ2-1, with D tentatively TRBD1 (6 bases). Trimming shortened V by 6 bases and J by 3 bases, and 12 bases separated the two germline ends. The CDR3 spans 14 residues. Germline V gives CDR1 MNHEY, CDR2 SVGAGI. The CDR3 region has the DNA TGTGCCAGCAGGACGAGGGGGAACTACAATGAGCAGTTCTTC. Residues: CASRTRGNYNEQFF.

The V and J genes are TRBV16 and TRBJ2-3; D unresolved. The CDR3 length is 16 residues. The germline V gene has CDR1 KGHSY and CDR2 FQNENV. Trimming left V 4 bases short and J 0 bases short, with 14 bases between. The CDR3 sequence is CASSLPPSESTDTQYF. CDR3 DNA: TGTGCCAGCAGCCTGCCTCCGTCCGAAAGCACAGATACGCAGTATTTT.

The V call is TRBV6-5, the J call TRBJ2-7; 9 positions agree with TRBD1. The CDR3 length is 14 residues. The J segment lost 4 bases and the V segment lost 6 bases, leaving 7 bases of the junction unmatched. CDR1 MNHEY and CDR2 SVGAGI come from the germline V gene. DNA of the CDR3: TGTGCCAGCAGCCGAGGGACAGGGAAATACGAGCAGTACTTC. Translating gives CASSRGTGKYEQYF.

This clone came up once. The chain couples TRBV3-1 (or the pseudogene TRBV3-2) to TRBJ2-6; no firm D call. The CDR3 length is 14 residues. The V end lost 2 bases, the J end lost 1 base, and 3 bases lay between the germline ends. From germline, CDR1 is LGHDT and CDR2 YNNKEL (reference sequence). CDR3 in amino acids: CASSQRSGANVLTF. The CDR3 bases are TGTGCCAGCAGCCAACGGTCTGGGGCCAACGTCCTGACTTTC.

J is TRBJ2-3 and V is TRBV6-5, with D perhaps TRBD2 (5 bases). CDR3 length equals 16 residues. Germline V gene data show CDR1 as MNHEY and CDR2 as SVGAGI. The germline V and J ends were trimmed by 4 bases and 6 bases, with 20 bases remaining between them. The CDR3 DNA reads TGTGCCAGCAGTTTCGAGCCAGCGGCGACGGGGGATACGCAGTATTTT. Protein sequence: CASSFEPAATGDTQYF.

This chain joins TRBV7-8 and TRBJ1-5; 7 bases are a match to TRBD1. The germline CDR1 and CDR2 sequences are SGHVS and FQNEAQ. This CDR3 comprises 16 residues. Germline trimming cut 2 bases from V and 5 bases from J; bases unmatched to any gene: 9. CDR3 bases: TGTGCCAGCAGCTTAAAGCGCAGGGGGTTTCATCAGCCCCAGCATTTT. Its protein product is CASSLKRRGFHQPQHF.

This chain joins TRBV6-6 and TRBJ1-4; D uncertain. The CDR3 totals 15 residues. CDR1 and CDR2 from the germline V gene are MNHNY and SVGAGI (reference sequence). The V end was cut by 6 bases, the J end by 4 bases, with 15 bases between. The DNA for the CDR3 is TGTGCCAGCAGAAACGGATCGGTACTTAATGAAAAACTGTTTTTT. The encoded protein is CASRNGSVLNEKLFF.

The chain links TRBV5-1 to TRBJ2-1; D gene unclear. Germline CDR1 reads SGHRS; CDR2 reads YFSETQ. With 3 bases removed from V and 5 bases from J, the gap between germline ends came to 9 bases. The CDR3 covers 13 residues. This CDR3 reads CASSSAIDNEQFF. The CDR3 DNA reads TGCGCCAGCAGCTCGGCTATCGACAATGAGCAGTTCTTC.

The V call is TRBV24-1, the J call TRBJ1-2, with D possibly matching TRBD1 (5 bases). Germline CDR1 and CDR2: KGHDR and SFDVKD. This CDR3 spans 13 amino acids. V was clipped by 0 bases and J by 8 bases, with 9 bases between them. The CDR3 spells CATSDLDSKGYTF. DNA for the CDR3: TGTGCCACCAGTGATTTGGACAGTAAGGGCTACACCTTC.

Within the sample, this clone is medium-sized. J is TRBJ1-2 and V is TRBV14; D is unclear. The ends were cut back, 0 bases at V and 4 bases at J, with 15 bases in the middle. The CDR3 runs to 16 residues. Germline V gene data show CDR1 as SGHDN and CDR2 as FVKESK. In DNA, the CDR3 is TGTGCCAGCAGCCAAGAAATGGCGCCGACGGGCTATGGCTACACCTTC. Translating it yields CASSQEMAPTGYGYTF. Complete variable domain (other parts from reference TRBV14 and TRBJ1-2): EAGVTQFPSHSVIEKGQTVTLRCDPISGHDNLYWYRRVMGKEIKFLLHFVKESKQDESGMPNNRFLAERTGGTYSTLKVQPAELEDSGVYFCASSQEMAPTGYGYTFGSGTRLTVV.

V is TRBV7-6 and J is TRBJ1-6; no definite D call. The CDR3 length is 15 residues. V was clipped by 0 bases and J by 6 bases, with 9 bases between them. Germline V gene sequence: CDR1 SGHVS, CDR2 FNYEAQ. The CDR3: CASSLATDFNSPLHF. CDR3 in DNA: TGTGCCAGCAGCTTAGCAACCGATTTTAATTCACCCCTCCACTTT.

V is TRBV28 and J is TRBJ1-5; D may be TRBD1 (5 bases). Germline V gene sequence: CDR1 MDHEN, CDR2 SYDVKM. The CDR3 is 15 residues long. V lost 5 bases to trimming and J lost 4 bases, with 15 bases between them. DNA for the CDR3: TGTGCCAGCAGTGGTCAAGGGACGGGGAATCAGCCCCAGCATTTT. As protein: CASSGQGTGNQPQHF.